The sequence of this T cell receptor beta chain was determined in a study of control samples from healthy donors and cancer patients. Profiling relied on immunoSEQ multiplex PCR, and the TCRdb table lists in-frame clones only, not all of them. This table holds 150,000 or so clones, more than 85% found once. This CDR3 spans 15 amino acids. J gave up 6 bases and V 5 bases, and 10 bases lay outside the gene matches. Germline lookup yields CDR1 MDHEN and CDR2 SYDVKM. The specimen was blood. This chain connects TRBV28 to TRBJ2-3; 8 nucleotides align to TRBD2. The receptor was isolated from a man younger than 35 in good health. DNA for the CDR3: TGTGCCAGCAGTATTAGCGGGGCCACCTCCGATACGCAGTATTTT. Translating gives CASSISGATSDTQYF.